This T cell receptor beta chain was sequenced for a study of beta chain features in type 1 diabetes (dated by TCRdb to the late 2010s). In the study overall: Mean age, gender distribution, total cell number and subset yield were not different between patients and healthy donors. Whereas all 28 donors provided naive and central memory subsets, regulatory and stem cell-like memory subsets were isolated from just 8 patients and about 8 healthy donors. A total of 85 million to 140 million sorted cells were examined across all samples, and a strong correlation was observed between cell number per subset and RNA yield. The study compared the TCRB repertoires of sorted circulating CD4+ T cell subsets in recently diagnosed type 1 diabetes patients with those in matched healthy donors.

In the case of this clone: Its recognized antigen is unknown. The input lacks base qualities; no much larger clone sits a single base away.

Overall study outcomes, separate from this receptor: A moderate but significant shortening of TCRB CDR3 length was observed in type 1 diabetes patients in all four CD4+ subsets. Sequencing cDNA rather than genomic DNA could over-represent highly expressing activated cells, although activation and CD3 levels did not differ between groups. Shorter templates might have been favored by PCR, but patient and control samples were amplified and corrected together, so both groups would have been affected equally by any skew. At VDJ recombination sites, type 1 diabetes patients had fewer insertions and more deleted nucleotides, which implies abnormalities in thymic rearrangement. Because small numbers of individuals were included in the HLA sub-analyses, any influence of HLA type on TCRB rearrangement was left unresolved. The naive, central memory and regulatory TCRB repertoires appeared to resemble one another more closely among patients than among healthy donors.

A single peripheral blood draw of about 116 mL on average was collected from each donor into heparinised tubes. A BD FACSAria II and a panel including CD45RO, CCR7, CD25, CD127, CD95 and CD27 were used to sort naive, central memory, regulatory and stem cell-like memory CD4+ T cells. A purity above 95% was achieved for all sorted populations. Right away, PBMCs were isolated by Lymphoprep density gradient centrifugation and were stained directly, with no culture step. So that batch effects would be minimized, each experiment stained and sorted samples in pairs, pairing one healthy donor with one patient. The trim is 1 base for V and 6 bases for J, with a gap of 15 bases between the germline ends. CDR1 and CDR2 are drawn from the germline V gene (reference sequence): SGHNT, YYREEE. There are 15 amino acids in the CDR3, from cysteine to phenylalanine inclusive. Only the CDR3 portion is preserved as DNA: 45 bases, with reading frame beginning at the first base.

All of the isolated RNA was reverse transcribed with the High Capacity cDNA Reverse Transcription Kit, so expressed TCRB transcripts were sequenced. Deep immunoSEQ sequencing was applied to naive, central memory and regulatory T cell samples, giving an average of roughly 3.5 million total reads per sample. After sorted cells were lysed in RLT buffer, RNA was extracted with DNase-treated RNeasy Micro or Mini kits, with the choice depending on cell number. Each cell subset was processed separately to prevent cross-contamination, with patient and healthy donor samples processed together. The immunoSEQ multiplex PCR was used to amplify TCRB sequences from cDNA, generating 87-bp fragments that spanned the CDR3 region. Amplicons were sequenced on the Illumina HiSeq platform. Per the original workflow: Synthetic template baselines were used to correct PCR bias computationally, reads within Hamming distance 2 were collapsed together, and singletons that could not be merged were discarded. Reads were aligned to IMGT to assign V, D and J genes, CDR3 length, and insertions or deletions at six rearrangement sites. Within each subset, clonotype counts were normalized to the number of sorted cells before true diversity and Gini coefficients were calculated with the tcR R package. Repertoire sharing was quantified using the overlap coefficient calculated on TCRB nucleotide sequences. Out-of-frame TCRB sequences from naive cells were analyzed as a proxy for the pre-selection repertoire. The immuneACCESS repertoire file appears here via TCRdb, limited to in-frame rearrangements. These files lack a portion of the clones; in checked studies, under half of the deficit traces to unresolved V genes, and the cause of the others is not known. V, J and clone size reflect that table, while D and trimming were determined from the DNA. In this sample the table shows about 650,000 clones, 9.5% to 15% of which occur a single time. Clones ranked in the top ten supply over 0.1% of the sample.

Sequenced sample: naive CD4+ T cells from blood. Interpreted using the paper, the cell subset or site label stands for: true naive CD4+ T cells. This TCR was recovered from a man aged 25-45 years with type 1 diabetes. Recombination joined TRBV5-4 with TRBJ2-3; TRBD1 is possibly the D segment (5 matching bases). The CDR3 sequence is CASSLLRDRTDTQYF. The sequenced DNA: TGTGCCAGCAGCTTGTTACGAGACAGAACCGATACGCAGTATTTT.